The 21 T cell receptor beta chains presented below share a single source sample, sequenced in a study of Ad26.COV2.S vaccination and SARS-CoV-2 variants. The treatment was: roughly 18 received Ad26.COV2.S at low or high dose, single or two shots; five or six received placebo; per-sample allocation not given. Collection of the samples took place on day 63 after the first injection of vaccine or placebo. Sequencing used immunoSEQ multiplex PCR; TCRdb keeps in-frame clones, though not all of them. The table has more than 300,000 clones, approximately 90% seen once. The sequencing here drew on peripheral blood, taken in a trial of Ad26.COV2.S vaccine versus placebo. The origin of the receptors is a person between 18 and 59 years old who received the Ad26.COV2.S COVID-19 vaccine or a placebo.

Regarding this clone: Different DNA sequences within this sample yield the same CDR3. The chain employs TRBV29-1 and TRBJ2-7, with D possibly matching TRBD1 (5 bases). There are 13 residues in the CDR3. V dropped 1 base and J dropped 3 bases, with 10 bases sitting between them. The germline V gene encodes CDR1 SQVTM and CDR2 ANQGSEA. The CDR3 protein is CSVEVGQGYEQYF. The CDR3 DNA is TGCAGCGTTGAAGTTGGTCAGGGCTACGAGCAGTACTTC.

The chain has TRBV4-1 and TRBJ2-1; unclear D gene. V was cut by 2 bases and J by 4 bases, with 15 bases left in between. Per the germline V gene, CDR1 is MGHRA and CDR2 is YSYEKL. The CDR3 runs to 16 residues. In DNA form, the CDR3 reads TGCGCCAGCAGCCAAAGAGCAGAATTGGGGTACAATGAGCAGTTCTTC. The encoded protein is CASSQRAELGYNEQFF.

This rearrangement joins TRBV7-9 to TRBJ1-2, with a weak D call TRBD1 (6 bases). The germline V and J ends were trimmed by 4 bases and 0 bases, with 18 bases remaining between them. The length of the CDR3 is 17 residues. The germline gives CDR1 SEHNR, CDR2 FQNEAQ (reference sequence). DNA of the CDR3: TGTGCCAGCAGCTCCCGGGACACTCCCTTAGCTAACTATGGCTACACCTTC. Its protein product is CASSSRDTPLANYGYTF.

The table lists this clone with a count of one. The CDR3 loop reads CAGGGTAGYTF. The DNA of the CDR3 is TGTGCCGGGGGGGGGACGGCGGGCTACACCTTC. This sequence joins TRBV30 and TRBJ1-2; a possible D gene is TRBD1 (5 bases). The V gene lost 8 bases and the J gene lost 8 bases, with 15 bases spanning the gap. Germline assignment: CDR1 GTSNPN and CDR2 SVGIG (reference sequence). The CDR3 spans 11 residues.

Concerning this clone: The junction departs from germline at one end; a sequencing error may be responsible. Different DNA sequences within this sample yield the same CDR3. This chain's CDR3 is CASSEQTTSTDTQYF. Here the CDR3 DNA reads TGTGCCAGCAGTGAACAGACTACTAGCACAGATACACAGTATTTT. V and J are TRBV2 and TRBJ2-3, with D tentatively TRBD2 (6 bases). Germline V lookup: CDR1 SNHLY, CDR2 FYNNEI. CDR3 length: 15 residues.

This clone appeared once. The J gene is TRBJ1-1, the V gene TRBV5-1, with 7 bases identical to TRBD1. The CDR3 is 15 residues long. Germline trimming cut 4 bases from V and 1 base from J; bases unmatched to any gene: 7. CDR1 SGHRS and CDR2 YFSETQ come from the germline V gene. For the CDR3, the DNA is TGCGCCAGCAGCACACTCGGGACAGCGAACACTGAAGCTTTCTTT. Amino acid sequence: CASSTLGTANTEAFF.

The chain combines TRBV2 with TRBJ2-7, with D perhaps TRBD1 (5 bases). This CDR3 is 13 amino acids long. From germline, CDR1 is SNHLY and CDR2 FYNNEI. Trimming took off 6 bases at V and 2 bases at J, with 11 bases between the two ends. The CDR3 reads CASRTAPAYEQYF. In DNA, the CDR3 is TGTGCCAGCAGGACAGCACCCGCCTACGAGCAGTACTTC.

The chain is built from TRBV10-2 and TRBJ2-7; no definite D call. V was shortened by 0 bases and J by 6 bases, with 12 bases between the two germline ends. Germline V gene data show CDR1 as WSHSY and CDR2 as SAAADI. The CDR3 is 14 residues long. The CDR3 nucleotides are TGCGCCAGCAGTGAGTCGCGTTACGGTGGCGAGCAGTACTTC. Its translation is CASSESRYGGEQYF.

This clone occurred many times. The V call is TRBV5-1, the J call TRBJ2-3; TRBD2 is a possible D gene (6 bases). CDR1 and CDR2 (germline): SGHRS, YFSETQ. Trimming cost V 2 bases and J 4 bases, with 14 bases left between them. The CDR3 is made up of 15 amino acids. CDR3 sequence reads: CASSFNSGTADTQYF. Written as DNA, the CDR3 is TGCGCCAGCAGCTTTAACTCAGGGACTGCAGATACGCAGTATTTT. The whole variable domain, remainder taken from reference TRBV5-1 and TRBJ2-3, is KAGVTQTPRYLIKTRGQQVTLSCSPISGHRSVSWYQQTPGQGLQFLFEYFSETQRNKGNFPGRFSGRQFSNSRSEMNVSTLELGDSALYLCASSFNSGTADTQYFGPGTRLTVL.

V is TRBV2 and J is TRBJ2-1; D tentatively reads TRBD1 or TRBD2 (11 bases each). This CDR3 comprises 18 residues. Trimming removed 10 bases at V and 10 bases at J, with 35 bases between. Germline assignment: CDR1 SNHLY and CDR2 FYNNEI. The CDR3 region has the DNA TGTGCCACCTCCCCGGGACAGGGGGTGCTAGCGGGAGGCAGGGAGCAGTTCTTC. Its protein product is CATSPGQGVLAGGREQFF.

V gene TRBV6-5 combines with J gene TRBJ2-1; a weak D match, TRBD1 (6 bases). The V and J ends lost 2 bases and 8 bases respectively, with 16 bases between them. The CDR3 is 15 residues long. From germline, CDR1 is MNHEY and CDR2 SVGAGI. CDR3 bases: TGTGCCAGCAGTTACGACTGGGAAAGACAGGATGAGCAGTTCTTC. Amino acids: CASSYDWERQDEQFF.

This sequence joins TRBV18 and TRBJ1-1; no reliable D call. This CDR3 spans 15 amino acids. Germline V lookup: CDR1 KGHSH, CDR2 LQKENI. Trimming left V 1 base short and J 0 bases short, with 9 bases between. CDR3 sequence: CASSPRPGMNTEAFF. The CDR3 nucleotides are TGTGCCAGCTCACCACGTCCAGGTATGAACACTGAAGCTTTCTTT.

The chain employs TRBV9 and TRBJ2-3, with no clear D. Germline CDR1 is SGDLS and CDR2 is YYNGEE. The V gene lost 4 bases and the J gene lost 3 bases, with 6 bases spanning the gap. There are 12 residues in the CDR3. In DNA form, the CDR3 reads TGTGCCAGCAGCAGGGTTACAGATACGCAGTATTTT. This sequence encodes CASSRVTDTQYF.

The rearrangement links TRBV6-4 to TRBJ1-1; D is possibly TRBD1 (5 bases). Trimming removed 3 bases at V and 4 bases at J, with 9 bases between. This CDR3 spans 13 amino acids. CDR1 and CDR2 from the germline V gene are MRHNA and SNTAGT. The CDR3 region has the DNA TGTGCCAGCAGTGAGGGAAGGGGCACTGAAGCTTTCTTT. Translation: CASSEGRGTEAFF.

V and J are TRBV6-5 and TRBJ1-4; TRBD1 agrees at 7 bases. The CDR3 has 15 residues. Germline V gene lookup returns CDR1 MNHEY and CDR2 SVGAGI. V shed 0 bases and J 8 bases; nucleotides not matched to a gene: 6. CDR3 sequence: CASSYSGDSGEKLFF. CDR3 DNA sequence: TGTGCCAGCAGTTACTCAGGGGACAGTGGAGAAAAACTGTTTTTT.

Here the CDR3 reads CASSPDLGIHEQYF. Here the CDR3 DNA reads TGTGCCAGCAGCCCGGACCTAGGTATACACGAGCAGTACTTC. The chain carries TRBV5-4 and TRBJ2-7, with D unresolved. The CDR3 is made up of 14 amino acids. In germline, CDR1 is SGHNT, CDR2 YYREEE (reference sequence). V was clipped by 4 bases and J by 5 bases, with 16 bases between them. The entire variable domain, with the rest obtained from reference TRBV5-4 and TRBJ2-7, is as follows: ETGVTQSPTHLIKTRGQQVTLRCSSQSGHNTVSWYQQALGQGPQFIFQYYREEENGRGNFPPRFSGLQFPNYSSELNVNALELDDSALYLCASSPDLGIHEQYFGPGTRLTVT.

CDR3 protein: CSVEDSGGREQYF. The CDR3 DNA follows: TGCAGCGTTGAAGATAGCGGGGGTCGCGAGCAGTACTTC. The gene calls are TRBV29-1 and TRBJ2-7, with TRBD2 matching over 9 bases. The V and J ends lost 0 bases and 6 bases, in that order; junction bases with no gene match: 3. Germline V gives CDR1 SQVTM, CDR2 ANQGSEA. The CDR3 has 13 residues.

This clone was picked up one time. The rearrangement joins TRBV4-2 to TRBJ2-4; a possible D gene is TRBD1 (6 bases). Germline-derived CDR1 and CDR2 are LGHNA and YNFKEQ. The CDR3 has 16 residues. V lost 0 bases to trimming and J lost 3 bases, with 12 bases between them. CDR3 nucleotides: TGTGCCAGCAGCCAAGATAGGCAGGGGATCAAAAACATTCAGTACTTC. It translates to CASSQDRQGIKNIQYF.

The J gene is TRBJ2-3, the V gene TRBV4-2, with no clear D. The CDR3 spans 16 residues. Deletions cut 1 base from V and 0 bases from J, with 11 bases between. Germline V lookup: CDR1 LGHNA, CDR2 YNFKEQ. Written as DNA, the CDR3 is TGTGCCAGCAGCCAAGTTAATGCCCAGAGCACAGATACGCAGTATTTT. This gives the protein CASSQVNAQSTDTQYF.

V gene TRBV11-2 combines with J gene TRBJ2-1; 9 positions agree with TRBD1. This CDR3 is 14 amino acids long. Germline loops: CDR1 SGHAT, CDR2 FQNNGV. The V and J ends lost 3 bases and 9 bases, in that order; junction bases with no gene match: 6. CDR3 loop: CASSLGQGLGEQFF. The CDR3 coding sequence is TGTGCCAGCAGCTTGGGACAGGGTTTGGGTGAGCAGTTCTTC. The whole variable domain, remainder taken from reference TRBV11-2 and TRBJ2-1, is EAGVAQSPRYKIIEKRQSVAFWCNPISGHATLYWYQQILGQGPKLLIQFQNNGVVDDSQLPKDRFSAERLKGVDSTLKIQPAKLEDSAVYLCASSLGQGLGEQFFGPGTRLTVL.

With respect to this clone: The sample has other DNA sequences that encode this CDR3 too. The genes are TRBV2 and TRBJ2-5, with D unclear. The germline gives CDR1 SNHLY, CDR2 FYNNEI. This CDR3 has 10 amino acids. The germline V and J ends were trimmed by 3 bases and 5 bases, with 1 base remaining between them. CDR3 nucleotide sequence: TGTGCCAGCAGTGAGGAGACCCAGTACTTC. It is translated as CASSEETQYF.